This TCR beta chain was profiled in a study of T cells expressing NK-cell markers. Looking at the study overall: In the group of eight sequenced donors, seven were HCMV-seropositive and one was seronegative.

TCRdb reprocessed the 5' RACE reads; each CDR3 protein has one entry and no DNA is given. The listing records hundreds of thousands of distinct CDR3 sequences. In germline, CDR1 is SGHTA, CDR2 FQGTGA. This CDR3 has 16 amino acids. Overall study findings and caveats: Of the CD8+ T cell pool in roughly six donors, roughly 1.0-8% was accounted for by dominant NKG2C+ clonotypes. Questions lingered over whether expanded NKG2C+ T cell clones were HCMV-specific.

As concerns this clonotype: The target antigen is unknown.

The receptor was isolated from a man between 18 and 69 years old in good health. The chain is built from TRBV7-3 and TRBJ2-1; TCRdb's D gene call, TRBD1, goes unchecked for lack of DNA. Input material: blood T cells: a sorted CD56 or NKG2C T cell subset, CD4+ or CD8+ T cells, or bulk PBMC T cells (not recorded which). The CDR3 loop reads CASSLSGGAEGIEQFF.